This T cell receptor (beta chain) was sequenced in a study of healthy donors' naive CD4 and CD8 T cells. CDR1 is SGHTA and CDR2 is FQGNSA in the germline V gene. The J segment lost 5 bases and the V segment lost 1 base, leaving 7 bases of the junction unmatched. The length of the CDR3 is 15 residues. Comments on this clonotype: Its specificity is not known.

Starting from roughly 0.45 ug of total RNA, TCR libraries were made with linear amplification. TCRdb reprocessed the reads with MiXCR, giving one entry per CDR3 protein. The profile shows around 200,000 distinct CDR3 sequences, around 70% of them singletons. Whole-study results and caveats: Positive CDR3 charge linked to CD4+ cells, negative to CD8+ cells.

The specimen sequenced was naive CD4+ and CD8+ T cells sorted from blood, pooled from several donors. The clonotype was recovered from a pool of human donors in good health; the sample pools cells from several healthy donors. The J gene is TRBJ2-5, the V gene TRBV7-2, with TRBD2 identical over 7 bases. The CDR3 region has the DNA TGTGCCAGCAGCTTAGAGGCGGGAGTAGGGGAGACCCAGTACTTC. It codes for CASSLEAGVGETQYF.